This TCR beta chain is from a study of PD-L1 blockade in urothelial cancer. Sequenced by immunoSEQ multiplex PCR; TCRdb stores in-frame clones only, minus some. Here the sample spans about 72,000 clones, under 90% being singletons. CDR1 and CDR2 (germline): SGHVS, FQNEAQ. V shed 5 bases and J shed 3 bases, with 6 bases lying between them. CDR3 length equals 12 residues. Stated time point: pretreatment peripheral blood. The rearrangement links TRBV7-8 to TRBJ2-3; D unclear. The receptor was isolated from an older man with urothelial cancer. Specimen: PBMCs, collected around atezolizumab (anti-PD-L1) treatment. CDR3 sequence: CASSHQTDTQYF. The CDR3 DNA reads TGTGCCAGCAGCCATCAGACAGATACGCAGTATTTT.